The rows below give T cell receptor beta chains drawn from one sample of a study of control samples from healthy donors and cancer patients. Sequenced by immunoSEQ multiplex PCR; TCRdb stores in-frame clones only, minus some. In the table there are roughly 400,000 clones, about nine tenths of which are singletons. The specimen sequenced was PBMCs. All receptors derive from a man aged 35 to 55 with head and neck cancer. CDR3s include the opening cysteine and the closing phenylalanine or tryptophan. Fields, in order: CDR3 protein, CDR3 DNA, J gene, clone size, V gene, D gene. The D gene is left open where the match is weak. Rows give clone size only sometimes, using once, few, many, or a class for an expanded clone.

CDR3: CASSLGQRNYGYTF
DNA: TGTGCCAGCAGCTTGGGACAGCGTAACTATGGCTACACCTTC
J: TRBJ1-2
size: once
V: TRBV5-6
D: -

CDR3: CASSQGPGTSGTYEQYF
DNA: TGTGCCAGCAGCCAAGGCCCCGGGACTAGCGGGACCTACGAGCAGTACTTC
J: TRBJ2-7
size: -
V: TRBV3-1/TRBV3-2
D: TRBD2

CDR3: CASSQEDRGALYGQYF
DNA: TGTGCCAGCAGCCAAGAGGACAGGGGGGCCCTCTACGGGCAGTACTTC
J: TRBJ2-7
size: -
V: TRBV3-1/TRBV3-2
D: TRBD1

CDR3: CASSTGPYEQYF
DNA: TGTGCCAGCAGCACGGGTCCCTACGAGCAGTACTTC
J: TRBJ2-7
size: -
V: TRBV11-2
D: -

CDR3: CASSIGGGDMMRQYF
DNA: TGTGCCAGCAGCATAGGGGGGGGCGATATGATGAGGCAGTATTTT
J: TRBJ2-3
size: -
V: TRBV3-1/TRBV3-2
D: -

CDR3: CASSEARTGGRISGEQFF
DNA: TGTGCCAGCAGTGAAGCCCGGACAGGGGGGCGAATTTCGGGAGAGCAGTTCTTC
J: TRBJ2-1
size: -
V: TRBV2
D: TRBD1

CDR3: CASSQRLAGGGADTQYF
DNA: TGTGCCAGCAGCCAAAGACTAGCGGGAGGCGGGGCCGATACGCAGTATTTT
J: TRBJ2-3
size: -
V: TRBV11-3
D: TRBD2

CDR3: CASSLGGPSEQFF
DNA: TGTGCCAGCAGCTTAGGGGGGCCGAGTGAGCAGTTCTTC
J: TRBJ2-1
size: once
V: TRBV7-3
D: -

CDR3: CASSGQTEKLFF
DNA: TGCGCCAGCAGCGGACAGACTGAAAAACTGTTTTTT
J: TRBJ1-4
size: -
V: TRBV5-1
D: -

CDR3: CASSPGQNTGELFF
DNA: TGTGCCAGCAGCCCGGGACAGAACACCGGGGAGCTGTTTTTT
J: TRBJ2-2
size: -
V: TRBV7-9
D: -

CDR3: CASSMDAQGKLFF
DNA: TGCGCCAGCAGTATGGACGCCCAAGGGAAACTGTTTTTT
J: TRBJ1-4
size: -
V: TRBV10-2
D: -

CDR3: CASRSGTFTEAFF
DNA: TGTGCCAGCAGGTCCGGGACCTTCACTGAAGCTTTCTTT
J: TRBJ1-1
size: -
V: TRBV28
D: -

CDR3: CASSTWQQGKTQYF
DNA: TGTGCCAGCAGTACCTGGCAGCAGGGGAAGACCCAGTACTTC
J: TRBJ2-5
size: -
V: TRBV6-6
D: -

CDR3: CASSLAGTAGNEQYF
DNA: TGTGCCAGCAGCTTAGCCGGGACAGCTGGGAACGAGCAGTACTTC
J: TRBJ2-7
size: -
V: TRBV7-9
D: TRBD1

CDR3: CASSSTGPEQFF
DNA: TGTGCCAGCAGTTCGACGGGCCCCGAGCAGTTCTTC
J: TRBJ2-1
size: -
V: TRBV28
D: -

CDR3: CATSRGTGLDEQYF
DNA: TGTGCCACCAGCAGAGGGACAGGGCTTGACGAGCAGTACTTC
J: TRBJ2-7
size: -
V: TRBV15
D: TRBD1

CDR3: CAWSQTPGLASEQYF
DNA: TGTGCCTGGAGCCAAACGCCGGGACTAGCGAGCGAGCAGTACTTC
J: TRBJ2-7
size: -
V: TRBV30
D: TRBD2

CDR3: CASSPSAGVSYNEQFF
DNA: TGTGCCAGCAGCCCCTCTGCGGGAGTGAGCTACAATGAGCAGTTCTTC
J: TRBJ2-1
size: -
V: TRBV5-5
D: TRBD2

CDR3: CASSTPTGRSYEQYF
DNA: TGTGCCAGCAGCACACCTACGGGACGGAGTTACGAGCAGTACTTC
J: TRBJ2-7
size: -
V: TRBV27
D: -

CDR3: CASSPTSANTGELFF
DNA: TGCGCCAGCAGCCCAACTAGCGCGAACACCGGGGAGCTGTTTTTT
J: TRBJ2-2
size: -
V: TRBV5-1
D: TRBD2

CDR3: CASSRGQKNTGELFF
DNA: TGTGCCAGCAGTCGGGGACAGAAGAACACCGGGGAGCTGTTTTTT
J: TRBJ2-2
size: -
V: TRBV6-5
D: TRBD1

CDR3: CASSYSTAREQYF
DNA: TGTGCCAGCAGTTACTCGACAGCGAGGGAGCAGTACTTC
J: TRBJ2-7
size: -
V: TRBV6-5
D: -

CDR3: CASSGGTLGQAKGGYTF
DNA: TGTGCCAGCAGCGGCGGAACCCTGGGACAGGCCAAGGGTGGCTACACCTTC
J: TRBJ1-2
size: few
V: TRBV13
D: TRBD1